One T cell receptor beta chain is described in this entry. Its target is not known. In the same sample, other DNA sequences code for this CDR3. Both 60 Vbeta primers and 13 Jbeta primers went into the PCR. Assay used: immunoSEQ multiplex PCR; TCRdb lists only in-frame clones, some missing. This table holds roughly 290,000 clones, 80% found once. This sample was included in a study of cytomegalovirus exposure and HLA in healthy donors. Across the whole study: An earlier analysis found 95 million to 140 million unique TCR beta sequences from roughly 170 million T cells. Most genotyped donors, about four fifths of about 400, had Caucasian-associated genetic ancestry. Study-wide results and limits: The study put some 150 TCR beta chains on its list as cytomegalovirus-associated.

CDR3 length equals 14 residues. V shed 6 bases and J 4 bases; nucleotides not matched to a gene: 6. CDR1 MNHEY and CDR2 SVGAGI come from the germline V gene. The chain links TRBV6-5 to TRBJ1-1; 9 nucleotides match TRBD1. This TCR derives from a girl aged 2 to 9 in good health and CMV-seronegative. The sequenced sample was PBMCs. CDR3 in DNA: TGTGCCAGCAGCTACAGGGGGCTTGGCACTGAAGCTTTCTTT. Translated: CASSYRGLGTEAFF.